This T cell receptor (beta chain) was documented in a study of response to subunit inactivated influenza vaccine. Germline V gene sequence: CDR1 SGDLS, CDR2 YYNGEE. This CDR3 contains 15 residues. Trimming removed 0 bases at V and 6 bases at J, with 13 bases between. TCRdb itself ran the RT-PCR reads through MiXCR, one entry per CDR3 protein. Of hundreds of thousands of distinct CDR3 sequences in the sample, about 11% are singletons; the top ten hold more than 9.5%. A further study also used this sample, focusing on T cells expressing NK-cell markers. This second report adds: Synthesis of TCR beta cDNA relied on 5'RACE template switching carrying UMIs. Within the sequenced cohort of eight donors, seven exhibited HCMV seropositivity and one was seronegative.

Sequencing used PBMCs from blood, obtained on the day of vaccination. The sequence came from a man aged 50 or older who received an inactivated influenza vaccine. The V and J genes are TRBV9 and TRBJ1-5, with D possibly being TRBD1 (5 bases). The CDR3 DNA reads TGTGCCAGCAGCGTAGATGGACACGGGGTTCAGCCCCAGCATTTT. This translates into CASSVDGHGVQPQHF.